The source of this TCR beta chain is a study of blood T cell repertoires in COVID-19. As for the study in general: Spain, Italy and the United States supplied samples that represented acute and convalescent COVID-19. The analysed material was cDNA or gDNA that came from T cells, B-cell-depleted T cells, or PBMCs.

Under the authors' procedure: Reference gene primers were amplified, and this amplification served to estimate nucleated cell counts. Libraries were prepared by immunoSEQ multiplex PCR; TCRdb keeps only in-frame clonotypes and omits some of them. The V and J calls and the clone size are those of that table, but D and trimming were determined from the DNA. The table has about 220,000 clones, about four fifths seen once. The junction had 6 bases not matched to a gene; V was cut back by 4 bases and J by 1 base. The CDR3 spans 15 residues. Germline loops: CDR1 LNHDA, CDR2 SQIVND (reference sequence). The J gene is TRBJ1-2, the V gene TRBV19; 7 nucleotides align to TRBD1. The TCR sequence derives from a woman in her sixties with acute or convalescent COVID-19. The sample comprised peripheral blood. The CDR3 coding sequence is TGTGCCAGTAGTACCCGGACAGGACTTAACTATGGCTACACCTTC. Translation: CASSTRTGLNYGYTF.